The clone carrying this T cell receptor beta chain appeared a single time. Its antigen is not known. The sample originates from a study of cytomegalovirus exposure and HLA in healthy donors. In the study overall: Earlier sequencing of some 180 million T cells yielded around 120 million unique TCR beta sequences. Study observations and caveats: Cytomegalovirus-associated status was assigned to fewer than 200 TCR beta chains. Common viral pathogens seemed to be connected with several of the most significant clusters, according to a later analysis. The classifier, whose performance was assessed in both the original and validation cohorts, reportedly diagnosed cytomegalovirus status with high specificity and sensitivity.

PCR employed 60 Vbeta and 13 Jbeta primers. Sequencing was performed with immunoSEQ multiplex PCR; in TCRdb, only in-frame clones are kept and a portion is missing. The data hold over 100,000 clones, with 55% to 75% observed a single time. Germline V gene sequence: CDR1 LNHNV, CDR2 YYDKDF (reference sequence). V lost 5 bases to trimming and J lost 1 base, with 12 bases between them. CDR3 size: 14 residues. The sequence was obtained from a man over 45 in good health and CMV-seropositive. The sample was PBMCs. The chain uses TRBV15 and TRBJ2-7; D is perhaps TRBD1 (6 bases). As DNA, the CDR3 is TGTGCCACCAGCCCCGAGGGGGTTTCCTACGAGCAGTACTTC. This codes for CATSPEGVSYEQYF.